The 10 T cell receptor beta chains presented below share a single source sample, sequenced in a study of CD8+ T cells in alopecia areata. In each case, RNA was isolated and then reverse transcribed into cDNA as the sequencing template. Generated by immunoSEQ multiplex PCR, the TCRdb table keeps only in-frame clones and is missing some. The data contain about 180,000 clones, roughly 60% of them seen just once; the ten biggest clones take up 1.5% to 2%. The sample was CD4+ T cells sorted from blood, taken at week 0. All receptors come from a human donor with alopecia areata.

The chain carries TRBV29-1 and TRBJ2-7; either TRBD1 or TRBD2 may supply D (5 bases each). The CDR3 has 11 amino acids. The ends were cut back, 8 bases at V and 11 bases at J, with 19 bases in the middle. The germline V gene has CDR1 SQVTM and CDR2 ANQGSEA. CDR3 in DNA: TGCAGCACCTGGTGGGGGAGCCGGGAGTACTTC. Translation gives CSTWWGSREYF.

The CDR3: CSARITREAFF. The CDR3 DNA reads TGCAGTGCTAGAATCACGAGGGAAGCTTTCTTT. V gene TRBV20-1 combines with J gene TRBJ1-1; D is uncertain. The CDR3 contains 11 residues. CDR1 is DFQATT and CDR2 is SNEGSKA in the germline V gene (reference sequence). The V end lost 2 bases, the J end lost 8 bases, and 9 bases lay between the germline ends.

In this sample, this clone turned up once. The J gene is TRBJ1-4, the V gene TRBV5-1; D might be TRBD1 (5 bases). Trimming left V 0 bases short and J 3 bases short, with 15 bases between. The CDR3 has 17 amino acids. Looked up from germline, CDR1 is SGHRS and CDR2 is YFSETQ. CDR3 amino acids: CASSLGLLDSANEKLFF. CDR3 sequence (DNA): TGCGCCAGCAGCTTGGGCCTTCTCGACAGTGCTAATGAAAAACTGTTTTTT.

In regard to this clone: Other DNA sequences within the sample encode an identical CDR3. The gene calls are TRBV30 and TRBJ1-2, with D maybe TRBD1 (6 bases). Trimming took 0 bases from V and 5 from J, leaving 10 bases between them. Germline V gene sequence: CDR1 GTSNPN, CDR2 SVGIG (reference sequence). The CDR3 is made up of 13 amino acids. The CDR3 spells CAWSVPGVYGYTF. The CDR3 DNA is TGTGCCTGGAGTGTACCAGGGGTTTATGGCTACACCTTC.

This rearrangement joins TRBV9 to TRBJ2-7; TRBD1 might be the D (5 bases). Trimming stripped 0 bases from V and 0 bases from J, with 10 bases between. The germline V gene has CDR1 SGDLS and CDR2 YYNGEE. The CDR3 extends over 15 amino acids. The CDR3 nucleotides are TGTGCCAGCAGCGTAGACTGGACAAGCTCCTACGAGCAGTACTTC. Its translation: CASSVDWTSSYEQYF.

This clone was seen a handful of times. The chain couples TRBV6-1 to TRBJ1-6; D is perhaps TRBD1 (5 bases). Trimming pared 6 bases from V and 4 bases from J, leaving 10 bases between. From germline, CDR1 is MNHNS and CDR2 SASEGT. The CDR3 runs to 14 residues. The CDR3 DNA reads TGTGCCAGCAGCTCGGGACCGTATAATTCACCCCTCCACTTT. Translation gives CASSSGPYNSPLHF.

V and J are TRBV19 and TRBJ1-2; D gene uncertain. Trimming stripped 9 bases from V and 6 bases from J, with 14 bases between. Looked up from germline, CDR1 is LNHDA and CDR2 is SQIVND (reference sequence). This CDR3 region has 12 residues. CDR3 bases: TGTGCCAGACCGACTGTACTGGATGGCTACACCTTC. Translating gives CARPTVLDGYTF.

This clone was observed a handful of times. The V and J genes are TRBV29-1 and TRBJ1-1, with D possibly matching TRBD1 (6 bases). Germline CDR1 and CDR2: SQVTM and ANQGSEA. The CDR3 covers 14 residues. The V end lost 6 bases, the J end lost 4 bases, and 18 bases lay between the germline ends. This chain's CDR3 is CSVKGGAGSTEAFF. The DNA of the CDR3 is TGCAGCGTGAAAGGGGGGGCTGGAAGCACTGAAGCTTTCTTT.

There are a few counts of this clone. This chain joins TRBV4-3 and TRBJ1-5; D not resolved. Germline CDR1 reads LGHNA; CDR2 reads YSLEER. CDR3 length: 14 amino acids. Trimming shortened V by 0 bases and J by 7 bases, and 10 bases separated the two germline ends. The CDR3 region is CASSQEVILQPQHF. The CDR3 DNA follows: TGCGCCAGCAGCCAAGAAGTAATTTTGCAGCCCCAGCATTTT.

This rearrangement joins TRBV29-1 to TRBJ1-5; 7 bases align to TRBD1. Trimming at V came to 4 bases and at J to 6 bases, leaving 24 bases not matched to a gene. Germline lookup yields CDR1 SQVTM and CDR2 ANQGSEA. The CDR3 sequence is 19 residues long. CDR3 loop: CSVGGRPRTFEGAFQPQHF. DNA for the CDR3: TGCAGCGTTGGTGGAAGACCCCGTACATTTGAGGGGGCATTTCAGCCCCAGCATTTT.